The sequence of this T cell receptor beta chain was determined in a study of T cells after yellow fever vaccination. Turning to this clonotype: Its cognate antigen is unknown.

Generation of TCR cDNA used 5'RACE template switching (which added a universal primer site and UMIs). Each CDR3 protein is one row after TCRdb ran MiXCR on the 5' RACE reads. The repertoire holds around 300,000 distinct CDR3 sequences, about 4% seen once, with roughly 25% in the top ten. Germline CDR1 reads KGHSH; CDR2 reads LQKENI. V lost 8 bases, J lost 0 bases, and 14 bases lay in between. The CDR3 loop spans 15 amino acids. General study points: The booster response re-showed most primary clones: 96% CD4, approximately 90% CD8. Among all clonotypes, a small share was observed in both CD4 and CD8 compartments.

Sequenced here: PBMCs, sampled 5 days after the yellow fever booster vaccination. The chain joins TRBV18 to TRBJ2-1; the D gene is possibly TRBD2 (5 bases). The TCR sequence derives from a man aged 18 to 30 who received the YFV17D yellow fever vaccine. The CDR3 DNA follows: TGTGCCAGCCACTACGCGAGGGACTCCTACAATGAGCAGTTCTTC. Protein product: CASHYARDSYNEQFF.